Listed below are T cell receptor beta chains from one sample, sequenced in a study of cytomegalovirus exposure and HLA in healthy donors. Profiling relied on immunoSEQ multiplex PCR, and the TCRdb table lists in-frame clones only, not all of them. The sample records 100,000 to 150,000 clones, around three quarters being singletons. Sequencing was performed on PBMCs. The receptors were gathered from a woman between 45 and 65 years old in good health and CMV-seronegative. The CDR3 runs from the conserved cysteine through the conserved F or W. The order of the fields is clone size, D gene, J gene, V gene, CDR3 protein, CDR3 DNA. The D gene is left open where the match is weak. Clone size is given for some rows only: seen once, a few or many times, or a class if the clone is expanded.

size: .; D: TRBD2; J: TRBJ2-5; V: TRBV5-6; CDR3: CASSLGRVETQYF; DNA: TGTGCCAGCAGCTTAGGGAGGGTCGAGACCCAGTACTTC
size: .; D: TRBD1; J: TRBJ2-7; V: TRBV11-2; CDR3: CASSFTGTGGLEQYF; DNA: TGTGCCAGCAGCTTCACCGGGACAGGGGGCTTAGAGCAGTACTTC
size: once; D: .; J: TRBJ2-6; V: TRBV19; CDR3: CASSRTLGTGANVLTF; DNA: TGTGCCAGTAGTAGGACACTGGGTACTGGGGCCAACGTCCTGACTTTC
size: few; D: .; J: TRBJ1-2; V: TRBV5-6; CDR3: CASSRIPGLVGYTF; DNA: TGTGCCAGCAGCCGGATCCCGGGACTGGTAGGCTACACCTTC
size: once; D: .; J: TRBJ2-7; V: TRBV29-1; CDR3: CSVEAGGGYEQYF; DNA: TGCAGCGTTGAAGCTGGTGGGGGGTACGAGCAGTACTTC
size: few; D: .; J: TRBJ2-2; V: TRBV4-3; CDR3: CASSQEGARIGRELFF; DNA: TGCGCCAGCAGCCAAGAGGGGGCTAGGATTGGGAGGGAGCTGTTTTTT
size: .; D: .; J: TRBJ2-1; V: TRBV7-9; CDR3: CASSLSGNEQFF; DNA: TGTGCCAGCAGTCTGAGCGGCAATGAGCAGTTCTTC
size: .; D: TRBD1; J: TRBJ1-5; V: TRBV18; CDR3: CASSPGQALNQPQHF; DNA: TGTGCCAGCTCACCGGGACAGGCCCTCAATCAGCCCCAGCATTTT
size: .; D: .; J: TRBJ2-5; V: TRBV7-2; CDR3: CASSLIWTGVETQYF; DNA: TGTGCCAGCAGCTTAATCTGGACTGGCGTAGAGACCCAGTACTTC
size: .; D: .; J: TRBJ1-2; V: TRBV30; CDR3: CAWSVGGYGYTF; DNA: TGTGCCTGGAGTGTAGGGGGCTATGGCTACACCTTC
size: .; D: TRBD1; J: TRBJ2-3; V: TRBV5-1; CDR3: CASSLGGGQGTDTQYF; DNA: TGCGCCAGCAGCTTGGGGGGCGGACAGGGAACAGATACGCAGTATTTT
size: .; D: .; J: TRBJ2-7; V: TRBV28; CDR3: CASRFQAAPYEQYF; DNA: TGTGCCAGCAGGTTCCAGGCAGCTCCCTACGAGCAGTACTTC
size: .; D: .; J: TRBJ2-1; V: TRBV11-2; CDR3: CASSPSGVAYNEQFF; DNA: TGTGCCAGCAGCCCTTCGGGGGTAGCCTACAATGAGCAGTTCTTC
size: .; D: .; J: TRBJ2-7; V: TRBV7-9; CDR3: CSSSLVFGGIEREQYF; DNA: TGTTCCAGCAGCTTAGTATTTGGAGGGATTGAGCGCGAGCAGTACTTC
size: .; D: .; J: TRBJ2-2; V: TRBV4-3; CDR3: CASSQDRGYTGELFF; DNA: TGCGCCAGCAGCCAAGATCGGGGGTACACCGGGGAGCTGTTTTTT
size: .; D: TRBD1; J: TRBJ1-2; V: TRBV28; CDR3: CASTSGQSIYGYTF; DNA: TGTGCCAGCACCTCGGGACAGTCTATCTATGGCTACACCTTC
size: .; D: .; J: TRBJ2-2; V: TRBV27; CDR3: CASSSGQNTGELFF; DNA: TGTGCCAGCAGTTCGGGACAGAACACCGGGGAGCTGTTTTTT